These T cell receptor beta chains were read from a single sample in a study of blood T cell repertoires in COVID-19. Method: immunoSEQ multiplex PCR; TCRdb's copy keeps in-frame clones and lacks some. The profile shows approximately 130,000 clones, 70% to 90% of them singletons. Sequencing was performed on peripheral blood. The receptor set was obtained from a human donor in a cohort sampled during active COVID-19. Each CDR3 is given with its conserved first and last residue. The D gene is left open where the match is weak. Clone size is given for some rows only: seen once, a few or many times, or a class if the clone is expanded.

J gene,clone size,V gene,D gene,CDR3 protein,CDR3 DNA
TRBJ2-7,once,TRBV10-3,TRBD1,CASLRGTGPLGEQYF,TGTGCCAGCCTCCGCGGGACAGGTCCCTTGGGCGAGCAGTACTTC
TRBJ2-3,.,TRBV4-1,TRBD2,CASSHEGSGGTDTQYF,TGCGCCAGCAGCCACGAGGGTAGCGGGGGCACAGATACGCAGTATTTT
TRBJ2-5,.,TRBV12-3/TRBV12-4,.,CASSFQARETQYF,TGTGCCAGCAGTTTTCAAGCGAGAGAGACCCAGTACTTC
TRBJ2-2,.,TRBV2,TRBD2,CASMYGLAGGSGELFF,TGTGCCAGCATGTACGGGCTAGCGGGGGGGTCCGGGGAGCTGTTTTTT
TRBJ1-6,few,TRBV10-3,.,CAIRGRELNSPLHF,TGTGCCATCAGGGGACGGGAGTTAAATTCACCCCTCCACTTT
TRBJ1-2,.,TRBV30,TRBD1,CAWSVTGNYGYTF,TGTGCCTGGAGTGTGACAGGGAACTATGGCTACACCTTC
TRBJ1-5,few,TRBV6-2/TRBV6-3,.,CASSRGSRGQPQHF,TGTGCCAGCAGTAGGGGGAGCAGGGGTCAGCCCCAGCATTTT
TRBJ2-1,once,TRBV27,TRBD2,CASSPWEASGLRGEQFF,TGTGCCAGCAGTCCCTGGGAGGCTAGCGGCCTTCGGGGTGAGCAGTTCTTC
TRBJ2-3,once,TRBV9,TRBD2,CASSVGSGVGDTQYF,TGTGCCAGCAGCGTAGGAAGCGGGGTAGGGGATACGCAGTATTTT
TRBJ1-4,.,TRBV5-5,.,CASSPTQTGKEKLFF,TGTGCCAGCAGTCCTACCCAAACAGGGAAGGAAAAACTGTTTTTT
TRBJ2-3,.,TRBV6-5,.,CASSYSNLGADTQYF,TGTGCCAGCAGTTACTCGAATCTAGGCGCAGATACGCAGTATTTT
TRBJ2-7,.,TRBV6-5,TRBD2,CAGSAGGDYEQYF,TGTGCCGGTTCAGCGGGGGGGGACTACGAGCAGTACTTC
TRBJ1-6,.,TRBV27,TRBD1,CASSFSDRNNSPLHF,TGTGCCAGCAGTTTCTCGGACAGGAATAATTCACCCCTCCACTTT
TRBJ2-7,.,TRBV11-2,.,CASSPGNYEQYF,TGTGCCAGCAGCCCGGGTAACTACGAGCAGTACTTC
TRBJ2-3,.,TRBV5-1,.,CASSQGAYTDTQYF,TGCGCCAGCAGCCAAGGGGCCTACACAGATACGCAGTATTTT
TRBJ2-7,.,TRBV7-8,.,CASSFSPGTYEQYF,TGTGCCAGCAGCTTCTCCCCAGGGACCTACGAGCAGTACTTC
TRBJ1-1,.,TRBV6-5,.,CASSPQGNTEAFF,TGTGCCAGCAGTCCCCAGGGGAACACTGAAGCTTTCTTT
TRBJ1-1,.,TRBV3-1/TRBV3-2,.,CASSQRTSNTEAFF,TGTGCCAGCAGCCAACGGACATCTAACACTGAAGCTTTCTTT
TRBJ2-7,few,TRBV20-1,TRBD2,CSASDSGRLSYEQYF,TGCAGTGCTAGTGATAGCGGGCGCCTCTCCTACGAGCAGTACTTC
TRBJ2-2,.,TRBV6-2/TRBV6-3,TRBD2,CASSYSPGGLGTGELFF,TGTGCCAGCAGTTACTCGCCGGGGGGGTTGGGGACCGGGGAGCTGTTTTTT
TRBJ1-4,.,TRBV10-3,TRBD1,CATSRDRGSNEKLFF,TGTGCCACCTCCCGGGACAGGGGGTCTAATGAAAAACTGTTTTTT
TRBJ2-1,.,TRBV18,TRBD1,CASSRRQGSELGEFF,TGTGCCAGCTCACGCCGACAGGGAAGTGAGTTAGGAGAGTTCTTC
TRBJ1-5,few,TRBV30,TRBD1,CAWSVRAGGQMYSNQPQHF,TGTGCCTGGAGTGTACGGGCAGGGGGCCAGATGTATAGCAATCAGCCCCAGCATTTT
TRBJ2-1,.,TRBV2,TRBD2,CASSQTSGGYNEQFF,TGTGCCAGCAGCCAGACTAGCGGAGGATACAATGAGCAGTTCTTC
TRBJ1-6,.,TRBV2,.,CASSVGVGSPLHF,TGTGCCAGCAGTGTAGGGGTAGGTTCACCCCTCCACTTT
TRBJ2-7,.,TRBV3-1/TRBV3-2,TRBD2,CASSQGEGEQYF,TGTGCCAGCAGCCAAGGGGAGGGCGAGCAGTACTTC
TRBJ1-5,once,TRBV27,.,CASSLSGRDNQPQHF,TGTGCCAGCAGTCTTTCGGGGAGGGACAATCAGCCCCAGCATTTT
TRBJ1-1,.,TRBV9,TRBD1,CASSRTDRGDTEAFF,TGTGCCAGCAGCAGAACCGACAGGGGGGACACTGAAGCTTTCTTT
TRBJ2-7,.,TRBV9,TRBD1,CASSPGQGFSYEQYF,TGTGCCAGCAGCCCAGGACAGGGGTTCTCCTACGAGCAGTACTTC
TRBJ2-7,.,TRBV5-5,.,CASRSQAGPYEQYF,TGTGCCAGCCGCTCTCAAGCGGGTCCCTACGAGCAGTACTTC
TRBJ2-7,.,TRBV6-1,.,CASSEFRGGSEQYF,TGTGCCAGCAGTGAATTTAGGGGGGGGTCGGAGCAGTACTTC